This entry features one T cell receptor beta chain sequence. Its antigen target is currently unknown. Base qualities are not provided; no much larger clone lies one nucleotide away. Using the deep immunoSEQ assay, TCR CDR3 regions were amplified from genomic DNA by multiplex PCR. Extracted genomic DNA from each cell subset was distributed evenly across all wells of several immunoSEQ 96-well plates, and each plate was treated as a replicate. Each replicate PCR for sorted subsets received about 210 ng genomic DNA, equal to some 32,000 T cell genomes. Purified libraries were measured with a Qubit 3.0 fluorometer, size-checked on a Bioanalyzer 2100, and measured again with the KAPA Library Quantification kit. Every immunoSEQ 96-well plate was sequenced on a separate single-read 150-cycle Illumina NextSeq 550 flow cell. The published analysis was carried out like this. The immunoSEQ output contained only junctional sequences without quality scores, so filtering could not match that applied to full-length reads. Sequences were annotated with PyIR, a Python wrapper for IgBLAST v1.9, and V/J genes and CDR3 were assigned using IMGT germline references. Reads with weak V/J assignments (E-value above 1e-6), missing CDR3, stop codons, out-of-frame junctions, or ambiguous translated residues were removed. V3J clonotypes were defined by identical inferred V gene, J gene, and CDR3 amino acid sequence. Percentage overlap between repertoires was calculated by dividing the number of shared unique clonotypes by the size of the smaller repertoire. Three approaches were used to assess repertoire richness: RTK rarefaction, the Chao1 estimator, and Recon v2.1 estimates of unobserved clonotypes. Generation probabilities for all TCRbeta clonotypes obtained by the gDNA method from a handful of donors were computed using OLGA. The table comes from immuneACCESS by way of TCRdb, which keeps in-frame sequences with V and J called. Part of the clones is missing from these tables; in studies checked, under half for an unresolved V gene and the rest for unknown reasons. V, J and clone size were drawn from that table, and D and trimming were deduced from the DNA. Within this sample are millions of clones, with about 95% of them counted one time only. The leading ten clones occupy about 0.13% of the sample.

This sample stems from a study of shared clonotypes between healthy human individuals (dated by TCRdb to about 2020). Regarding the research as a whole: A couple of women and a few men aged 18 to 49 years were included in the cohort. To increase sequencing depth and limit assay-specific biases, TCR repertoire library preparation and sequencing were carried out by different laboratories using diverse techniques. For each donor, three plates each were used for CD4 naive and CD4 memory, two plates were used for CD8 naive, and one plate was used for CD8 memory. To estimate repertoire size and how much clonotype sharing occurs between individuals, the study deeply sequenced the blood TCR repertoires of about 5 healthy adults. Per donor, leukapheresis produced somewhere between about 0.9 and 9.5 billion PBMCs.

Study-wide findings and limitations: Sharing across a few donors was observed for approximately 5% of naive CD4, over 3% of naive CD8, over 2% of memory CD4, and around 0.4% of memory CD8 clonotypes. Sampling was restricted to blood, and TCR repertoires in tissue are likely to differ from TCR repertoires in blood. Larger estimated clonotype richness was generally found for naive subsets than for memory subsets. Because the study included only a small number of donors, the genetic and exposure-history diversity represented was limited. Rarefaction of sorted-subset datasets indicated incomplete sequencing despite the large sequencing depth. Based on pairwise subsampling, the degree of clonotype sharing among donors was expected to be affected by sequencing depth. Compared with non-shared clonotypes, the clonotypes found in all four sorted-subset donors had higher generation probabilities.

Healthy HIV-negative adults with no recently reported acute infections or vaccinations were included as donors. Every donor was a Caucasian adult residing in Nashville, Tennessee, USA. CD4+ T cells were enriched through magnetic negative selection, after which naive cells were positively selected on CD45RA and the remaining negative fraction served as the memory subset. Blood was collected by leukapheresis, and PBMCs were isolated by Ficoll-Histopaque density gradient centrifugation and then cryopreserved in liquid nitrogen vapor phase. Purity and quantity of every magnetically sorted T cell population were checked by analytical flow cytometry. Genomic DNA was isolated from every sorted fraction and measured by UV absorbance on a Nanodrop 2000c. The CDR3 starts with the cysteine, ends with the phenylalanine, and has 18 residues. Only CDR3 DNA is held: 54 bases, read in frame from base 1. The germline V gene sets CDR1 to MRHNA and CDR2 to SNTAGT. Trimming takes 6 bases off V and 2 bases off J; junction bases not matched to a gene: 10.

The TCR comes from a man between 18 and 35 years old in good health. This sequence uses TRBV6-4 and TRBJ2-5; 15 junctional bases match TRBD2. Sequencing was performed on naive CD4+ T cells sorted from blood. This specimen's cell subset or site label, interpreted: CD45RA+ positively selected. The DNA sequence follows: TGTGCCAGCAGGGAGGGACTAGCGGGGGGACGGGGACAAGAGACCCAGTACTTC. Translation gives CASREGLAGGRGQETQYF.